This TCR beta chain was observed in a study of CD8 T cell repertoires and HIV-1 epitope variants (dated by TCRdb to 2020 to 2021). Regarding the research as a whole: Twenty-five peptides representing autologous and known Gag and Nef epitope variants were each used to stimulate T cells in separate culture wells. The control conditions were a CMV, EBV and flu peptide pool, the Ebola AY9 epitope as a negative control, and a well with no peptide. Three Gag epitope families and Nef HW9 and YT9 were included among the tested epitopes. T cells were enriched with the EasySep Human T Cell Enrichment Kit and co-cultured with equal numbers of autologous T cell-negative cells as antigen-presenting cells. For 10 days the cultures were kept in IMDM with gentamicin, and on days 3 and 7 half of the media was changed with IL-2, IL-7 and IL-15 added. An aliquot of 1M T cells was saved as an uncultured baseline condition, separate from the 75 to 100 T cell cultures. A total of approximately 89 T cell cultures were run, with each culture condition performed in triplicate except for one peptide, which was performed in duplicate. General conclusions and limits of the study: Eight to ten antigen-specific TCR beta clonotypes were identified, and five or six of them appeared cross-reactive for autologous or known escape epitope variants. The Nef KF9 family was recognized by five clonotypes and the HW9 family by one, and no responses to the TAALDMSHF plasma variant were observed. The assay identified only TCR beta chains and indicated proliferation in response to antigen, without indicating T cell function or cytokine profile.

Sequencing of TCR beta CDR3 regions was performed at survey depth on the immunoSEQ platform. The QIAamp DNA micro kit was used to extract genomic DNA from every cultured and uncultured CD8+ T cell population. As for the authors' bioinformatics: Any sample with under 5,000 productive reads was excluded, and this exclusion removed about 7% of the roughly 80 cultures stimulated with HIV peptides. A MANAFEST web app trimmed sequences to CDR3 and removed nonproductive sequences, CDR3s under 5 amino acids, and those not starting C or ending F/W. Clonotypes were classified as antigen-specific only if expansion was observed in at least 2 of 3 replicates versus the no-peptide control at FDR 0.01, only within one epitope family. A specific clonotype also had to show a frequency at least fivefold higher than in wells stimulated with peptides from other epitope families. Held by TCRdb, this immuneACCESS table contains in-frame sequences only and omits some clones. Under half of the omission traces to an unresolved V gene where checked; the cause of the rest is unknown. V and J calls and clone size are copied from that table; D and trimming were computed from the DNA. The sample records about 90,000 clones, 74% of which are singletons. The ten largest clones represent roughly 25% of the sample.

V sheds 0 bases and J sheds 8 bases, leaving 18 bases between their ends. Based on the germline V gene (reference sequence), the CDR1 and CDR2 sequences are GTSNPN and SVGIG. There are 15 amino acids in the CDR3, from cysteine to phenylalanine inclusive. Only the CDR3 DNA stays, 45 bases, in frame from base 1. A note on this clone: Its antigen is unknown. Base qualities are not at hand, and no much larger clone is one base apart.

The EasySep Human CD8+ T Cell Enrichment Kit was used on day 10 to isolate CD8+ T cells from every culture. Sequenced: uncultured baseline CD8+ T cells from peripheral blood mononuclear cells (PBMCs). The receptor comes from a male donor with HIV. The rearranged segments are TRBV30 and TRBJ2-3; a tentative D match to TRBD2 spans 6 bases. CDR3 sequence: CAWSVEAGLGGTQYF. The DNA sequence follows: TGTGCCTGGAGTGTAGAGGCAGGGTTGGGGGGTACGCAGTATTTT.